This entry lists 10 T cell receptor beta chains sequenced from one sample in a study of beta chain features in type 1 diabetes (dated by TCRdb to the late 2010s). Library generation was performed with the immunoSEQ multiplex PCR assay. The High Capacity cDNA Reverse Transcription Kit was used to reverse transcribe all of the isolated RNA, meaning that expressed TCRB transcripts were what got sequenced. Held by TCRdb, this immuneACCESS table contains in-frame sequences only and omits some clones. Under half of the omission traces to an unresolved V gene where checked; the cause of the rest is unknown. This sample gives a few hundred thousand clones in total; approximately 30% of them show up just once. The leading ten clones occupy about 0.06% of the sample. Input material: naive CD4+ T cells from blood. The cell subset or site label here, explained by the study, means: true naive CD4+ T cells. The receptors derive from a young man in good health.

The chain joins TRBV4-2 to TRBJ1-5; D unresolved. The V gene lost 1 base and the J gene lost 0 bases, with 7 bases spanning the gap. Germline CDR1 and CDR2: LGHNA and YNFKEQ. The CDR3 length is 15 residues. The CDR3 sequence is CASSQVAGSNQPQHF. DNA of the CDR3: TGTGCCAGCAGCCAAGTGGCGGGTAGCAATCAGCCCCAGCATTTT.

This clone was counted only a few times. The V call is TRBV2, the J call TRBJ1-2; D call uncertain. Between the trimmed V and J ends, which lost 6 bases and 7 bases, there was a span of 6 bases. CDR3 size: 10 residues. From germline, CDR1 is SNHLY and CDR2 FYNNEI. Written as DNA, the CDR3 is TGTGCCAGCAGGCTAGCTGGCTACACCTTC. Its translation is CASRLAGYTF.

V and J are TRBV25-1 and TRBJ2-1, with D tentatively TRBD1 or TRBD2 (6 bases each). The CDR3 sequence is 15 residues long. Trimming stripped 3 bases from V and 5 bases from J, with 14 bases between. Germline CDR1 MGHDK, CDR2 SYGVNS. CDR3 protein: CASSDGGSHNNEQFF. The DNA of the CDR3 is TGTGCCAGCAGTGACGGGGGCTCTCACAACAATGAGCAGTTCTTC.

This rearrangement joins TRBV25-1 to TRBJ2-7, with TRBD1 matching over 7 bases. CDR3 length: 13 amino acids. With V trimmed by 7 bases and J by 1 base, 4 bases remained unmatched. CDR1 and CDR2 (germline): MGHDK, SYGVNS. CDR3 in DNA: TGTGCCAGCACCTCGGACAGGTCCTACGAGCAGTACTTC. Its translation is CASTSDRSYEQYF.

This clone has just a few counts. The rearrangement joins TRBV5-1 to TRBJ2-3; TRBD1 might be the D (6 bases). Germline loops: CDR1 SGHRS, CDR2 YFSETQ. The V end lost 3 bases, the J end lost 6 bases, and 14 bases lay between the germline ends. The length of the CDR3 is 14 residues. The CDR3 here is CASSSQGFEDTQYF. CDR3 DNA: TGCGCCAGCAGCTCACAGGGTTTTGAGGATACGCAGTATTTT.

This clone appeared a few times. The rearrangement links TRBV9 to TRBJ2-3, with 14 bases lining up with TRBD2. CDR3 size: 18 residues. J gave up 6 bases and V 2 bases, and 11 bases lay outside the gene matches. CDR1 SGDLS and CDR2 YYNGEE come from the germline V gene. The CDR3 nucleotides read TGTGCCAGCAGCGTCTCCGGGACTAGCGGGAGAATTGCTGATACGCAGTATTTT. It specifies CASSVSGTSGRIADTQYF.

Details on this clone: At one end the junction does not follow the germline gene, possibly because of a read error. The CDR3 reads CNVEDRYSF. The CDR3 DNA sequence: TGCAACGTTGAAGATCGATACAGCTTC. This chain joins TRBV29-1 and TRBJ1-2; D remains unclear. The CDR3 has 9 amino acids. Germline lookup yields CDR1 SQVTM and CDR2 ANQGSEA. The complete variable domain, with remaining parts taken from reference TRBV29-1 and TRBJ1-2, reads SAVISQKPSRDICQRGTSLTIQCQVDSQVTMMFWYRQQPGQSLTLIATANQGSEATYESGFVIDKFPISRPNLTFSTLTVSNMSPEDSSIYLCNVEDRYSFGSGTRLTVV.

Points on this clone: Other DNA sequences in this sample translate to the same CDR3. CDR3 coding DNA: TGTGCCAGCTCACCATCCGGACAGGGTTACGAGCAGTACTTC. Residues: CASSPSGQGYEQYF. The chain uses TRBV18 and TRBJ2-7; 8 bases fit TRBD1. Germline loops: CDR1 KGHSH, CDR2 LQKENI. V gave up 2 bases and J gave up 4 bases; unmatched junction bases: 4. The CDR3 has 14 amino acids.

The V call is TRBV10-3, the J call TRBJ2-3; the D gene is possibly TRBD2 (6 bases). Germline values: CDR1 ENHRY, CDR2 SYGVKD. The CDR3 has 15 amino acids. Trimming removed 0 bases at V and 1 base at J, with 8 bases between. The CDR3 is CAISESGGGTDTQYF. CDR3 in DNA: TGTGCCATCAGTGAGTCTGGCGGGGGCACAGATACGCAGTATTTT.

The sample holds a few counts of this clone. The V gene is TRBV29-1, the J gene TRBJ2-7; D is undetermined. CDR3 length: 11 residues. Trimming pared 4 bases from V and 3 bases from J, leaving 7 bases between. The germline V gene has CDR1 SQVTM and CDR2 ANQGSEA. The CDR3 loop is CSVGLDYEQYF. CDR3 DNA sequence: TGCAGCGTTGGATTGGACTACGAGCAGTACTTC.